This T cell receptor beta chain was identified in a study of blood T cells in healthy people across ages. The study's findings and limits: In these data, TCR beta diversity tracked strongly with naive T cell percentage.

This CDR3 contains 15 residues. With 5 bases removed from V and 6 bases from J, the gap between germline ends came to 16 bases. A second roughly 6 to 12 cycle PCR used barcoded and J-beta primers. TCRdb re-called the 5' RACE reads with MiXCR, one entry per CDR3 protein. The repertoire includes around 1,600,000 distinct CDR3 sequences, less than 45% of them detected once, and roughly 3.7% sits in the top ten. In the case of this clonotype: Its antigen is not identified.

The V gene is TRBV12-3 or TRBV12-4, the J gene TRBJ1-4; the D is unclear. The source is a woman in her late teens or twenties in good health. Sequencing was done on a sample of blood. CDR3 sequence reads: CASSPTTKADEKLFF. Here the CDR3 DNA reads TGTGCCAGCAGTCCGACCACAAAAGCGGATGAAAAACTGTTTTTT.